This T cell receptor (beta chain) was obtained from a study of T cells after yellow fever vaccination. With respect to this clonotype: Its antigen is currently unknown. This sequence may be a read error, since a much larger clone differs from it by one base.

Study-level findings and limits: Within FACS-sorted repertoires, abundant clonotypes contaminating from the bulk population could be present. The appearance of a small share of clonotypes in both CD4 and CD8 compartments was observed.

5'RACE template switching added a universal primer site and UMIs to TCR cDNA. TCRdb re-called the 5' RACE reads through MiXCR, storing one row per CDR3 protein. This sample has hundreds of thousands of distinct CDR3 sequences, with 9% to 15% found just once. Germline-derived CDR1 and CDR2 are SGHRS and YFSETQ. This CDR3 has 13 residues. The V end was cut by 4 bases, the J end by 8 bases, with 15 bases between. This sequence was found in a man aged 30 to 39 who received the YFV17D yellow fever vaccine. This chain uses TRBV5-1 with TRBJ2-5; D is perhaps TRBD1 (6 bases). The sequences come from PBMCs, collected on the day of the yellow fever booster vaccination. This chain's CDR3 is CASSGAGVDTQYF. DNA of the CDR3: TGCGCCAGCAGCGGGGCAGGGGTAGATACCCAGTACTTC.